Given below is one T cell receptor (beta chain) in context. The antigen is undetermined. Germline V gene sequence: CDR1 MDHEN, CDR2 SYDVKM. Germline trimming cut 7 bases from V and 1 base from J; bases unmatched to any gene: 3. The CDR3 is 13 amino acids. Sampled blood was obtained at baseline, cycle 4 day 1, and cycle 7 day 1. The sample originates from a study of OX40 agonist ivuxolimab in advanced cancers. About the study: Dose-escalation patients' cancers were hepatocellular carcinoma, melanoma, renal cell or head and neck cancer. Three patients, one with hepatocellular carcinoma and two with cutaneous melanoma, responded partially.

Study-wide points: Low levels of normalized T-cell clonal expansion also appeared in some nonresponders.

Measured with immunoSEQ multiplex PCR; TCRdb has only the in-frame clones, and not every one. The sample holds tens of thousands of clones, 70% to 85% seen once. The source of this sequence is an adult with an advanced solid tumor such as melanoma, head and neck, liver or kidney cancer. The gene calls are TRBV28 and TRBJ1-2, with 7 nucleotides matching TRBD1. The material was CD4+ or CD8+ T cells sorted from blood, obtained in a trial of the OX40 agonist ivuxolimab. In nucleotides, the CDR3 is TGTGCCAGCACAGGGGGTGGTAACTATGGCTACACCTTC. This translates into CASTGGGNYGYTF.